Following are 17 T cell receptor beta chains from one sample sequenced in a study of blood T cell repertoires in COVID-19. Using immunoSEQ multiplex PCR, the repertoire was profiled, and TCRdb retains in-frame clones only, with some absent. In the table there are about 150,000 clones, roughly 84% of which are singletons. The sequenced material came from peripheral blood. Receptors originate from a man aged 50-60 years with active or convalescent COVID-19.

The CDR3 spells CASSPGFSNEKLFF. For the CDR3, the DNA is TGTGCCAGCAGTCCAGGGTTTTCCAATGAAAAACTGTTTTTT. The gene calls are TRBV3-1 (or the pseudogene TRBV3-2) and TRBJ1-4, with D possibly TRBD1 on 5 matching bases. The V end was cut by 6 bases, the J end by 5 bases, with 13 bases between. The CDR3 extends over 14 amino acids. Germline V gene lookup returns CDR1 LGHDT and CDR2 YNNKEL (reference sequence).

The chain recombines TRBV27 with TRBJ1-2; 9 bases align to TRBD1. The length of the CDR3 is 17 residues. The germline V gene has CDR1 MNHEY and CDR2 SMNVEV (reference sequence). The V gene end was trimmed by 7 bases and the J gene end by 4 bases; junction bases not matched to a gene: 16. CDR3 region: CASNPDRGNPSFYGYTF. The DNA for the CDR3 is TGTGCCAGCAATCCGGACAGGGGCAATCCTTCTTTCTATGGCTACACCTTC.

This clone came up a few times. The rearrangement joins TRBV2 to TRBJ1-1; no firm D call. V shed 3 bases and J shed 0 bases, with 14 bases lying between them. Germline CDR1 is SNHLY and CDR2 is FYNNEI. This CDR3 comprises 16 residues. CDR3 nucleotide sequence: TGTGCCAGCAGTGATTCGGATTTTCGGGTGAACACTGAAGCTTTCTTT. Its protein is CASSDSDFRVNTEAFF.

The DNA for the CDR3 is TGCGCCAGCAGCCAACCTCGTATTCGGGACTATGGCTACACCTTC. Its translation is CASSQPRIRDYGYTF. The J gene is TRBJ1-2, the V gene TRBV4-1; no definite D call. The V end was cut by 2 bases, the J end by 3 bases, with 13 bases between. This CDR3 comprises 15 residues. The V gene's germline CDR1 is MGHRA and CDR2 YSYEKL.

The chain joins TRBV2 to TRBJ1-4, with 9 nucleotides matching TRBD1. The germline gives CDR1 SNHLY, CDR2 FYNNEI. This CDR3 comprises 14 residues. J was trimmed by 6 bases and V by 6 bases; bases with no gene match: 5. The CDR3 coding sequence is TGTGCCAGCAGCTTACAGGGGGCGCATGAAAAACTGTTTTTT. Residues: CASSLQGAHEKLFF.

The V call is TRBV3-1 (or the pseudogene TRBV3-2), the J call TRBJ1-2; no definite D call. V dropped 4 bases and J dropped 4 bases, with 22 bases sitting between them. There are 17 residues in the CDR3. Germline lookup yields CDR1 LGHDT and CDR2 YNNKEL (reference sequence). CDR3: CASSPSPPRGKVYGYTF. The CDR3 DNA is TGTGCCAGCAGCCCAAGCCCTCCACGCGGGAAGGTCTATGGCTACACCTTC.

This chain joins TRBV7-6 and TRBJ1-2, with 9 bases fitting TRBD1. V dropped 1 base and J dropped 4; count of bases not matched to a gene: 4. The CDR3 loop spans 15 amino acids. Germline V gene lookup returns CDR1 SGHVS and CDR2 FNYEAQ. CDR3 loop: CASSLGDRAGYGYTF. CDR3 nucleotide sequence: TGTGCCAGCAGCTTAGGGGACAGGGCTGGCTATGGCTACACCTTC.

The chain employs TRBV11-1 and TRBJ1-1, with D hard to call. Germline V CDR1 and CDR2: SGHAT, FQDESV (reference sequence). The CDR3 runs 13 residues. The V and J ends lost 6 bases and 4 bases respectively, with 12 bases between them. DNA for the CDR3: TGTGCCAGCAGTTACGTGGAGGGCACTGAAGCTTTCTTT. This gives the protein CASSYVEGTEAFF.

The chain links TRBV3-1 (or the pseudogene TRBV3-2) to TRBJ2-1; perhaps TRBD1 as D (5 bases). Germline V lookup: CDR1 LGHDT, CDR2 YNNKEL (reference sequence). V was cut by 0 bases and J by 5 bases, with 14 bases left in between. The CDR3 totals 16 residues. The DNA of the CDR3 is TGTGCCAGCAGCCAAGATTGGTTAAGGGGTGACAATGAGCAGTTCTTC. Translating it yields CASSQDWLRGDNEQFF.

The rearrangement joins TRBV5-4 to TRBJ2-7; D may be TRBD2 (6 bases). The V gene lost 4 bases and the J gene lost 5 bases, with 25 bases spanning the gap. The CDR3 runs to 17 residues. Looked up from germline, CDR1 is SGHNT and CDR2 is YYREEE (reference sequence). The CDR3 DNA follows: TGTGCCAGCAGCCGCGGTGTGGCGGGATTTACCCCCCACGAGCAGTACTTC. This gives the protein CASSRGVAGFTPHEQYF.

V usage is TRBV29-1 and J usage is TRBJ2-1; D is possibly TRBD2 (6 bases). The CDR3 has 12 amino acids. Germline CDR1 is SQVTM and CDR2 is ANQGSEA. V lost 6 bases to trimming and J lost 8 bases, with 14 bases between them. This CDR3 is CSVGLGGDEQFF. CDR3 DNA sequence: TGCAGCGTCGGTCTCGGAGGGGATGAGCAGTTCTTC.

The chain employs TRBV7-8 and TRBJ2-1, with 8 bases that match TRBD1. There are 14 residues in the CDR3. V was pared by 4 bases and J by 7 bases, with 6 bases of the junction left unmatched. Germline V gene data show CDR1 as SGHVS and CDR2 as FQNEAQ. CDR3 loop: CASSSDRVGNEQFF. CDR3 in DNA: TGTGCCAGCAGCTCGGACAGGGTAGGGAATGAGCAGTTCTTC.

The V and J genes are TRBV6-5 and TRBJ1-6; possible D gene TRBD1, 6 bases. CDR1 MNHEY and CDR2 SVGAGI come from the germline V gene. V was clipped by 4 bases and J by 9 bases, with 16 bases between them. The CDR3 spans 15 residues. The CDR3 is CASSWDTKGGSPLHF. The CDR3 coding sequence is TGTGCCAGCAGTTGGGACACCAAAGGTGGTTCACCCCTCCACTTT.

The gene calls are TRBV29-1 and TRBJ2-5, with D tentatively TRBD2 (6 bases). Between the trimmed V and J ends, which lost 6 bases and 5 bases, there was a span of 16 bases. The CDR3 contains 13 residues. From germline, CDR1 is SQVTM and CDR2 ANQGSEA. DNA for the CDR3: TGCAGCGTCGGAAGGGGTCGGGGGGAGACCCAGTACTTC. This gives the protein CSVGRGRGETQYF.

This clone was seen only a few times. The chain combines TRBV7-6 with TRBJ2-1; 8 positions match TRBD1. V lost 5 bases, J lost 4 bases, and 10 bases stayed unmatched. The CDR3 loop spans 16 amino acids. CDR1 and CDR2 from the germline V gene are SGHVS and FNYEAQ. Here the CDR3 reads CASSPRPGTGYNEQFF. The CDR3, as DNA: TGTGCCAGCAGCCCCCGGCCCGGGACAGGATACAATGAGCAGTTCTTC.

The CDR3: CASSFRDRGGNQPQHF. The CDR3 nucleotides read TGTGCCAGCAGCTTCCGGGACAGGGGTGGCAATCAGCCCCAGCATTTT. This chain connects TRBV5-5 to TRBJ1-5, with 10 bases matching TRBD1. Germline V gene sequence: CDR1 SGHKS, CDR2 YYEKEE (reference sequence). The J segment lost 2 bases and the V segment lost 2 bases, leaving 4 bases of the junction unmatched. The CDR3 sequence is 16 residues long. Looking up the rest from reference TRBV5-5 and TRBJ1-5 gives the full variable domain: DAGVTQSPTHLIKTRGQQVTLRCSPISGHKSVSWYQQVLGQGPQFIFQYYEKEERGRGNFPDRFSARQFPNYSSELNVNALLLGDSALYLCASSFRDRGGNQPQHFGDGTRLSIL.

The chain joins TRBV7-9 to TRBJ2-7; 8 positions agree with TRBD2. The germline gives CDR1 SEHNR, CDR2 FQNEAQ (reference sequence). The length of the CDR3 is 15 residues. V lost 5 bases and J lost 4; bases outside the gene matches: 10. This CDR3 is CASSPGGSGSYEQYF. CDR3 in DNA: TGTGCCAGCAGCCCCGGGGGCAGCGGGAGTTACGAGCAGTACTTC.